Listed below are T cell receptor beta chains from one sample, sequenced in a study of PD-L1 blockade in urothelial cancer. Measured with immunoSEQ multiplex PCR; TCRdb has only the in-frame clones, and not every one. This table holds about 38,000 clones, just under 85% found once. The specimen was PBMCs, collected around atezolizumab (anti-PD-L1) treatment. All receptors derive from an elderly man with urothelial cancer. Each CDR3 is given without its conserved first and last residue. Clone size is shown for a subset of rows, as once, few, many or a class of expanded clone.

abundance,v_gene,CDR3aa
-,TRBV7-2,ASTPTGGGLETQY
-,TRBV10-3,AISEGTGGLYEQY
-,TRBV14,ASSPQGVTSGRTSYNEQF
-,TRBV27,ASGSLGGSYEQY
-,TRBV29-1,SVVGVLQTQY
-,TRBV7-2,ASSNRGPAGANVLT
-,TRBV30,AWNGRGLEDEQF
-,TRBV6-5,ASSYETGPYYNEQF
-,TRBV11-2,ASSLGTGGYNEQF
-,TRBV29-1,SVEGWRAEINEQF
-,TRBV7-9,ASSLPDRGNTEAF
-,TRBV7-9,ASSRQGEQF
-,TRBV11-3,ASSPGEGRDEQF
-,TRBV28,ASSGQGKNTEAF
-,TRBV5-1,ASSLTSGRASGELF
-,TRBV30,AWSGRGGYGNQPQH
-,TRBV19,ASSIDAAGDTQY
once,TRBV5-4,ASSLTGSYEQY
-,TRBV6-5,ASRVGRGSDEKLF
-,TRBV27,ASRPRGGSFEAF
-,TRBV11-2,ASSFGVYNEQF
-,TRBV6-5,ASSYSAGGGETQY
-,TRBV2,ASTPDRGGGYT
-,TRBV28,ASSFGGTRNTIY
-,TRBV27,ASMASGFQETQY
-,TRBV9,ASSVAVGGRFQETQY
-,TRBV5-1,ASSANSYEQY
-,TRBV6-1,ASSPRGEPQH
-,TRBV30,AWKGAGWRETQY